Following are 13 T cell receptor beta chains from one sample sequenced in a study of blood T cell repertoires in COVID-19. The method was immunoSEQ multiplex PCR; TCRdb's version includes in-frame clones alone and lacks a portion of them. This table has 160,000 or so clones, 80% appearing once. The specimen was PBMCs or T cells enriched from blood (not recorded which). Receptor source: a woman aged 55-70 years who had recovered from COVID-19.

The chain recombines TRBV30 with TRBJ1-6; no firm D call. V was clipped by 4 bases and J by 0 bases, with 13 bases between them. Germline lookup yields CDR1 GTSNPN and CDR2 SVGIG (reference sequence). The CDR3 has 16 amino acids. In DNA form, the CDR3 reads TGTGCCTGGAACGACAAAGGTAGCTCCTATAATTCACCCCTCCACTTT. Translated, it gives CAWNDKGSSYNSPLHF.

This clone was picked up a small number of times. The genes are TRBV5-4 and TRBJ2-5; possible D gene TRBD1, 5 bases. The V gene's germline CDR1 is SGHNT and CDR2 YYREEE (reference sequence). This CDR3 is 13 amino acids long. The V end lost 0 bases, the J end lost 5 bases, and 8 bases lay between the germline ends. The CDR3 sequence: CASSLAGMETQYF. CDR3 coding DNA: TGTGCCAGCAGCTTGGCAGGGATGGAGACCCAGTACTTC.

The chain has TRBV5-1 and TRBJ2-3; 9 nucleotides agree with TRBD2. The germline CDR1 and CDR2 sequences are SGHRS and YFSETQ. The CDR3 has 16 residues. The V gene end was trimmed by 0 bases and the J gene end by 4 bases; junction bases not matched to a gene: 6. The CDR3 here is CASSLGRRGGPDTQYF. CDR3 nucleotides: TGCGCCAGCAGCTTGGGGCGGCGGGGGGGCCCAGATACGCAGTATTTT.

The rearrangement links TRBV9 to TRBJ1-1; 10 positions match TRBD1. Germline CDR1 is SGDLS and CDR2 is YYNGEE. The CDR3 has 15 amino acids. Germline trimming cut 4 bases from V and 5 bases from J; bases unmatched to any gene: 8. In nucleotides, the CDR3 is TGTGCCAGCAGCTTTAGACAGGGGGCAGGTACTGAAGCTTTCTTT. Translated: CASSFRQGAGTEAFF.

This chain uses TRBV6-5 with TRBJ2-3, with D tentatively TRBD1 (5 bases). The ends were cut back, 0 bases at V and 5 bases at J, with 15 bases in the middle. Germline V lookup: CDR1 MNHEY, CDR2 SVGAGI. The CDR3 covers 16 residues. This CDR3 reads CASSYSWGYNVDTQYF. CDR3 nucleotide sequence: TGTGCCAGCAGTTACTCCTGGGGCTACAATGTAGATACGCAGTATTTT.

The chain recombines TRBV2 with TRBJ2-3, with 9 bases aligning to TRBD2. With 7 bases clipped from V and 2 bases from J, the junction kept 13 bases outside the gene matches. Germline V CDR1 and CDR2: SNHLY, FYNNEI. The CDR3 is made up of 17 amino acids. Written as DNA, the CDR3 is TGTGCCAGCATCCTTTCTGGGCTAGCGGGGAACACAGATACGCAGTATTTT. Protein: CASILSGLAGNTDTQYF. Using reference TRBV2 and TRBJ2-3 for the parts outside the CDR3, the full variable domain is EPEVTQTPSHQVTQMGQEVILRCVPISNHLYFYWYRQILGQKVEFLVSFYNNEISEKSEIFDDQFSVERPDGSNFTLKIRSTKLEDSAMYFCASILSGLAGNTDTQYFGPGTRLTVL.

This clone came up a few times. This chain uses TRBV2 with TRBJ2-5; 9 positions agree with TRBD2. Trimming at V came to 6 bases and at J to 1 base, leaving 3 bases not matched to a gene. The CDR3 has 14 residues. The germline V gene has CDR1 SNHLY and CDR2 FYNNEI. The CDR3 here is CASRGRGGQETQYF. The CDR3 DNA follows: TGTGCCAGCAGAGGGCGGGGGGGCCAAGAGACCCAGTACTTC. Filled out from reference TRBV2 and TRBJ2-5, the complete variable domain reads EPEVTQTPSHQVTQMGQEVILRCVPISNHLYFYWYRQILGQKVEFLVSFYNNEISEKSEIFDDQFSVERPDGSNFTLKIRSTKLEDSAMYFCASRGRGGQETQYFGPGTRLLVL.

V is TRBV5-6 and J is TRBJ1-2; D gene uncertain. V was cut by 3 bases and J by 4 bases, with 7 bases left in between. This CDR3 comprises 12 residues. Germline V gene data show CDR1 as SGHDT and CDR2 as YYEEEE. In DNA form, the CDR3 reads TGTGCCAGCAGCTCCTCTCCCTATGGCTACACCTTC. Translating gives CASSSSPYGYTF.

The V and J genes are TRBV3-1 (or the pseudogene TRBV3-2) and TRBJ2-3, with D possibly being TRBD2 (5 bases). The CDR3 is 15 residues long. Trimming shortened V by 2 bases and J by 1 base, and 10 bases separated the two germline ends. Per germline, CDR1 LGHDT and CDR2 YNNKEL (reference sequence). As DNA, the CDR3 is TGTGCCAGCAGCCAACGGGGTTTTGGCACAGATACGCAGTATTTT. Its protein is CASSQRGFGTDTQYF.

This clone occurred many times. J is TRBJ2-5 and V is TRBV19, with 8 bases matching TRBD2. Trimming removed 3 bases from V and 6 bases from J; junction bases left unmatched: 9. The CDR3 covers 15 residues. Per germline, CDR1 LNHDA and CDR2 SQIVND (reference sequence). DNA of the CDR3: TGTGCCAGTAGTATTCAGCGAGCGGGGGCAAAGACCCAGTACTTC. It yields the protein CASSIQRAGAKTQYF.

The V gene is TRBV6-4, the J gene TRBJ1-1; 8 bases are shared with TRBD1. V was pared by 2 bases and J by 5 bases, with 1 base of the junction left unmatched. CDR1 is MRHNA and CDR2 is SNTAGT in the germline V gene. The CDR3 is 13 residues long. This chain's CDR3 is CASSDDRGTEAFF. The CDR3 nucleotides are TGTGCCAGCAGTGACGACAGGGGTACTGAAGCTTTCTTT.

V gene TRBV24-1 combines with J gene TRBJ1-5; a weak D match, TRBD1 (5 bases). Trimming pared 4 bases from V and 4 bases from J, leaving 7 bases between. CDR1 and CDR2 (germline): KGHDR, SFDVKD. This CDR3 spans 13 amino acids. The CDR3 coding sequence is TGTGCCACCAGTGAGCAGGGAAATCAGCCCCAGCATTTT. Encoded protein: CATSEQGNQPQHF.

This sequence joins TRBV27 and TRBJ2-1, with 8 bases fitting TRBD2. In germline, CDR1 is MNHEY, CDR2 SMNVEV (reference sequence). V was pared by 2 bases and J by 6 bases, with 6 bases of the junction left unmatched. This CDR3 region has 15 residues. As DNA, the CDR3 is TGTGCCAGCAGTTTAACCGGGACTAGTATCAATGAGCAGTTCTTC. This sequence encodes CASSLTGTSINEQFF.